This T cell receptor (beta chain) was observed in a study of T cell responses to AZD1222 COVID-19 vaccine. General study findings and limits: Only a handful of AZD1222 recipients were seropositive at baseline. Spike as a whole was targeted by vaccine-associated CD4 TCRs, dominant at 160-218 and 743-854.

Sequencing used immunoSEQ multiplex PCR; TCRdb keeps in-frame clones, though not all of them. The table shows roughly 80,000 clones, with roughly 90% occurring only once. Germline CDR1 and CDR2: SEHNR and FQNEAQ (reference sequence). Trimming took 3 bases from V and 3 from J; bases not matched to a gene: 7. This CDR3 comprises 16 residues. Remarks on this clone: Its matching antigen is unknown.

The specimen comprised peripheral blood, sampled on day 0 of MenACWY control vaccination. This TCR came from an adult in good health. The chain couples TRBV7-9 to TRBJ2-1; 8 bases are shared with TRBD1. CDR3 bases: TGTGCCAGCAGCTTTCGGGACAGGAGCAACTACAATGAGCAGTTCTTC. It yields the protein CASSFRDRSNYNEQFF.